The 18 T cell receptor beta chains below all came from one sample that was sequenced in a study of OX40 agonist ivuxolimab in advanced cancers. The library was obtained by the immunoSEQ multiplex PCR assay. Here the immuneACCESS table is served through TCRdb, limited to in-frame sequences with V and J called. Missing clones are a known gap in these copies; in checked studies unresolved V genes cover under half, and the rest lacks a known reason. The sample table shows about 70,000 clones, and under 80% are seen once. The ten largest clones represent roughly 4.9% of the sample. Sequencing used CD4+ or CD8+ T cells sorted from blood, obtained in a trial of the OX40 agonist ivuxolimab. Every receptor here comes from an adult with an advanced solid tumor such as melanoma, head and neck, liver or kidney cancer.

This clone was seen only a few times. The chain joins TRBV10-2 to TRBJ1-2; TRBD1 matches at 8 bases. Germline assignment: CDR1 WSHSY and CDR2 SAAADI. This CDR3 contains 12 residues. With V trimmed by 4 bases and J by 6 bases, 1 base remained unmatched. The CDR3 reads CASSADRDGYTF. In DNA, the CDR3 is TGCGCCAGCAGTGCGGACAGGGATGGCTACACCTTC.

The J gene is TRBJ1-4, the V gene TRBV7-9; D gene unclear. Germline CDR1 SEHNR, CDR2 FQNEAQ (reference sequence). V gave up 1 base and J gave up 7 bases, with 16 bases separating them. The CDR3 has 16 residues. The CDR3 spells CASSLEWVIASEKLFF. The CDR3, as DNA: TGTGCCAGCAGCTTAGAATGGGTCATAGCGAGTGAAAAACTGTTTTTT.

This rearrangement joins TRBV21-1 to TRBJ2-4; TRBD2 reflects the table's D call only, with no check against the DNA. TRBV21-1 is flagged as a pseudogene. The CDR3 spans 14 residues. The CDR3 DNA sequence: TGTGCCAGCAGCAAAGCCGGGTTCAAAAACATTCAGTACTTC. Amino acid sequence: CASSKAGFKNIQYF.

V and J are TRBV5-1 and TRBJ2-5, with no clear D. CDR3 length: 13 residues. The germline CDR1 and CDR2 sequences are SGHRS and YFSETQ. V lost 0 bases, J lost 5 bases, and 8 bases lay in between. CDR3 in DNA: TGCGCCAGCAGCTTGGCCCTGGCCGAGACCCAGTACTTC. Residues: CASSLALAETQYF.

The CDR3 loop reads CASRATGDRAEKLFF. CDR3 bases: TGCGCCAGCAGAGCTACAGGGGATCGGGCTGAAAAACTGTTTTTT. The rearrangement joins TRBV5-1 to TRBJ1-4, with TRBD1 identical over 7 bases. J gave up 7 bases and V 5 bases, and 11 bases lay outside the gene matches. The CDR3 is made up of 15 amino acids. The germline CDR1 and CDR2 sequences are SGHRS and YFSETQ.

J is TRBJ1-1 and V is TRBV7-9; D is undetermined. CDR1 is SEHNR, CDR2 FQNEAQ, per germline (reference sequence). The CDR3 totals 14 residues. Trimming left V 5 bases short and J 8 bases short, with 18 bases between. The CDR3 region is CASSPPPPRWEAFF. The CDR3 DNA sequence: TGTGCCAGCAGCCCCCCTCCCCCACGTTGGGAAGCTTTCTTT.

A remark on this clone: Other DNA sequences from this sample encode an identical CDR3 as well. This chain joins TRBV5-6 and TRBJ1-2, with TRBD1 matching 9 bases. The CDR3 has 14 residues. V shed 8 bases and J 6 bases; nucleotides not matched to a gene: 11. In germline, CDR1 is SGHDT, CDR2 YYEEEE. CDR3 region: CASSPTGGLDGYTF. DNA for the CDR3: TGTGCCAGTAGCCCGACAGGGGGTTTGGATGGCTACACCTTC. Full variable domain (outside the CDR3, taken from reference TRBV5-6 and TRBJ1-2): DAGVTQSPTHLIKTRGQQVTLRCSPKSGHDTVSWYQQALGQGPQFIFQYYEEEERQRGNFPDRFSGHQFPNYSSELNVNALLLGDSALYLCASSPTGGLDGYTFGSGTRLTVV.

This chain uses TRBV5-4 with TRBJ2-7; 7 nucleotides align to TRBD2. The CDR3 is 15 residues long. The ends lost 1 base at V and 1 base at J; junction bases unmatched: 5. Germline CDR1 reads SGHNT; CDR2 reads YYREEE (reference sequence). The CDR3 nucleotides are TGTGCCAGCAGCTTGAACGGGGGGAAGTCCTACGAGCAGTACTTC. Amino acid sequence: CASSLNGGKSYEQYF.

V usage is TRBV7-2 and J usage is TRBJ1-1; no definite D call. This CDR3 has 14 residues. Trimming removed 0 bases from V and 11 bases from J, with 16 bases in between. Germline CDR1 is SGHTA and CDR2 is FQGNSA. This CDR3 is CASSLARVRVQAFF. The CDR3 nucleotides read TGTGCCAGCAGCTTAGCGCGGGTAAGAGTACAGGCTTTCTTT.

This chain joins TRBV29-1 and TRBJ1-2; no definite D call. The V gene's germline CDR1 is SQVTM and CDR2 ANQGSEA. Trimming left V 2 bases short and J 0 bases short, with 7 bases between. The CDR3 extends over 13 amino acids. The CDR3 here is CSVESPANYGYTF. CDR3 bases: TGCAGCGTTGAATCCCCAGCTAACTATGGCTACACCTTC.

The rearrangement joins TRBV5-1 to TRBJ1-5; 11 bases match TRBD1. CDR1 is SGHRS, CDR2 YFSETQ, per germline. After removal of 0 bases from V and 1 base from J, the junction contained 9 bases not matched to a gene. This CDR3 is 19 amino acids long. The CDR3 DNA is TGCGCCAGCAGCTTGGGGACACCGGGACAGGGGGGAAGCAATCAGCCCCAGCATTTT. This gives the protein CASSLGTPGQGGSNQPQHF.

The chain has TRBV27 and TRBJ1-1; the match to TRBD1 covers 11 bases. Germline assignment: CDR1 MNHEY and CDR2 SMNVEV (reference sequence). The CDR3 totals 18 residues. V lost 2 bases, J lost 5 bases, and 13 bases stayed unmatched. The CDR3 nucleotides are TGTGCCAGCAGTTTAATGGCCCCCGGGACAGGGGGTGGGACTGAAGCTTTCTTT. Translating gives CASSLMAPGTGGGTEAFF.

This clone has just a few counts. The CDR3 loop reads CASSPRQSLTYEQYF. CDR3 DNA: TGTGCCAGCAGTCCGAGACAGTCTCTTACCTACGAGCAGTACTTC. The rearrangement joins TRBV27 to TRBJ2-7; weak D call: TRBD1 (5 bases). The V end was cut by 5 bases, the J end by 2 bases, with 16 bases between. The germline gives CDR1 MNHEY, CDR2 SMNVEV (reference sequence). The CDR3 loop spans 15 amino acids.

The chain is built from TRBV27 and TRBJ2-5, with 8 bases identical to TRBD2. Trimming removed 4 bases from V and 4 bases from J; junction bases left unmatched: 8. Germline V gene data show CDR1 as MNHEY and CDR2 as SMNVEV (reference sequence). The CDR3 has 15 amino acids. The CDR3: CASSSLGAGGETQYF. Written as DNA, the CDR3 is TGTGCCAGCAGTTCCCTAGGGGCGGGAGGAGAGACCCAGTACTTC.

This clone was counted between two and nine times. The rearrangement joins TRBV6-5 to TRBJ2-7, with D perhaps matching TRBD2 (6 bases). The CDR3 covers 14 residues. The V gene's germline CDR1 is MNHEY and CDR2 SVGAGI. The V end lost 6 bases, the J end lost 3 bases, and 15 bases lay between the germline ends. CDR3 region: CASRPTSKHYEQYF. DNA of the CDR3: TGTGCCAGCAGGCCTACTAGCAAACACTACGAGCAGTACTTC.

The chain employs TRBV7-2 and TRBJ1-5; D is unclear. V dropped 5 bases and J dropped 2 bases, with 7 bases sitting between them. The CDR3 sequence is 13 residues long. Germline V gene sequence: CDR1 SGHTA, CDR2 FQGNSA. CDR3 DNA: TGTGCCAGCAGCGGCCAGGGCAATCAGCCCCAGCATTTT. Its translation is CASSGQGNQPQHF.

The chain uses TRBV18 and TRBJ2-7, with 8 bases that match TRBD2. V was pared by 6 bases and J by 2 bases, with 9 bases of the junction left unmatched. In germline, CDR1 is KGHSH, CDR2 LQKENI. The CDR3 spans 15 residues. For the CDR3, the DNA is TGTGCCAGCTCCCCGCCTACTAGCGGACCCTACGAGCAGTACTTC. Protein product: CASSPPTSGPYEQYF.

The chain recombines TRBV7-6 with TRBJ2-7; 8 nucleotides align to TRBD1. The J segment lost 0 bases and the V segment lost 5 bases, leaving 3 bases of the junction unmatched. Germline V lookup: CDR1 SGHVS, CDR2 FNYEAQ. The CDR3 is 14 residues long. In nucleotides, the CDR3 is TGTGCCAGCAGCCTGACAGGGGCCTCCTACGAGCAGTACTTC. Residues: CASSLTGASYEQYF. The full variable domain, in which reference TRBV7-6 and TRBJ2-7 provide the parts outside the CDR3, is GAGVSQSPRYKVTKRGQDVALRCDPISGHVSLYWYRQALGQGPEFLTYFNYEAQQDKSGLPNDRFSAERPEGSISTLTIQRTEQRDSAMYRCASSLTGASYEQYFGPGTRLTVT.